This TCR beta chain was profiled in a study of cytomegalovirus exposure and HLA in healthy donors. Study-level points and caveats: Confirmation was obtained in vitro that three CMV-associated chains are specific for CMV antigens. Relative to equally common others, HLA-associated TCR beta chains showed greater clonal expansion in a later analysis. The study found most TCR sequences rare, yet found some public TCRs in many donors.

The PCR employed 60 Vbeta primers together with 13 Jbeta primers. TCRdb's copy holds only in-frame clones and misses some; the assay was immunoSEQ multiplex PCR. The sample holds under 95,000 clones. A remark on this clone: Its antigen is still unknown.

Trimming removed 2 bases from V and 0 bases from J, with 12 bases in between. This CDR3 contains 16 residues. Per germline, CDR1 SGHRS and CDR2 YFSETQ. This chain connects TRBV5-1 to TRBJ2-1; D may be TRBD1 (6 bases). The origin of this receptor is a man aged 18 to 30 in good health and CMV-seropositive. Sequences were obtained from PBMCs. Written as DNA, the CDR3 is TGCGCCAGCAGCTTCTTACAGGGAAGCTCCTACAATGAGCAGTTCTTC. Translated: CASSFLQGSSYNEQFF.